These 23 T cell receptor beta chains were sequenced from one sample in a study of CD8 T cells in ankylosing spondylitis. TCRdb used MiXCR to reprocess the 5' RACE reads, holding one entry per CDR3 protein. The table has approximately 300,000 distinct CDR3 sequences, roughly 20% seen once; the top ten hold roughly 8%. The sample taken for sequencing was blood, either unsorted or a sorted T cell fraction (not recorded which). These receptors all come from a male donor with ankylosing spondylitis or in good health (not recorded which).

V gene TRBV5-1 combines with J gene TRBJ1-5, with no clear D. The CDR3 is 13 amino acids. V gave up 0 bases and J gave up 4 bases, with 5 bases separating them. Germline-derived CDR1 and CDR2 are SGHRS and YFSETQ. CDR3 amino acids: CASSLEANQPQHF. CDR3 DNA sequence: TGCGCCAGCAGCTTGGAAGCAAATCAGCCCCAGCATTTT. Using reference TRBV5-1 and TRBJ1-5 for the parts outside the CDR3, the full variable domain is KAGVTQTPRYLIKTRGQQVTLSCSPISGHRSVSWYQQTPGQGLQFLFEYFSETQRNKGNFPGRFSGRQFSNSRSEMNVSTLELGDSALYLCASSLEANQPQHFGDGTRLSIL.

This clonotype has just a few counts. The CDR3 protein is CASSQDQTGGYTF. Written as DNA, the CDR3 is TGTGCCAGCAGCCAAGATCAAACCGGTGGCTACACCTTC. J is TRBJ1-2 and V is TRBV4-2; D is unclear. The CDR3 runs 13 residues. Germline V gene data show CDR1 as LGHNA and CDR2 as YNFKEQ. V gave up 0 bases and J gave up 7 bases, with 9 bases separating them.

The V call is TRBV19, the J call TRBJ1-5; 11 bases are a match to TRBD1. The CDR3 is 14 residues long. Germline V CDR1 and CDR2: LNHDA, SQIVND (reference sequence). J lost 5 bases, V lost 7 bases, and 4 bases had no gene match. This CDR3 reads CASKRTGGDQPQHF. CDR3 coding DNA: TGTGCCAGTAAGAGGACAGGGGGCGATCAGCCCCAGCATTTT. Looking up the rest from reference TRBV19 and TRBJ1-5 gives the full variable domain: DGGITQSPKYLFRKEGQNVTLSCEQNLNHDAMYWYRQDPGQGLRLIYYSQIVNDFQKGDIAEGYSVSREKKESFPLTVTSAQKNPTAFYLCASKRTGGDQPQHFGDGTRLSIL.

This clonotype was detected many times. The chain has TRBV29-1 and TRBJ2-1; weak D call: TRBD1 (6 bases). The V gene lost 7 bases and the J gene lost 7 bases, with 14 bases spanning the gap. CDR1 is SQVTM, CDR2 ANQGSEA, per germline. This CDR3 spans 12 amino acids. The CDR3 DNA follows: TGCAGCGCTAAACAGGGTTCGAATGAGCAGTTCTTC. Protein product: CSAKQGSNEQFF.

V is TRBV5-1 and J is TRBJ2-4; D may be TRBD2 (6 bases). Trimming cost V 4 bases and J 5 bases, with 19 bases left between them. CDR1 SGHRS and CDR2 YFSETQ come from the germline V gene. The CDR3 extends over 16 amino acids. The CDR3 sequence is CASSPGGRTDQNIQYF. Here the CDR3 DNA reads TGCGCCAGCAGCCCTGGTGGGAGGACGGATCAAAACATTCAGTACTTC.

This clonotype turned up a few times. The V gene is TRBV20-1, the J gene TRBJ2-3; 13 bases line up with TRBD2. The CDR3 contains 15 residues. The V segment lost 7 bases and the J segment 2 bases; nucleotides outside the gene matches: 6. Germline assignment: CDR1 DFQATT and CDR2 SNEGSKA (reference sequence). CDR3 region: CSVGTSGKATDTQYF. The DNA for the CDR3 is TGCAGTGTTGGGACTAGCGGGAAAGCCACAGATACGCAGTATTTT.

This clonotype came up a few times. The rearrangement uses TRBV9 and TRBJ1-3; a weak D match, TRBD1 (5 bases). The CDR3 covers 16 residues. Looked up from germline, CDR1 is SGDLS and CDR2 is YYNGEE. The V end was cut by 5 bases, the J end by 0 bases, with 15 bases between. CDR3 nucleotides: TGTGCCAGCAGTGCCACCGGGGCCCTCTCTGGAAACACCATATATTTT. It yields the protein CASSATGALSGNTIYF. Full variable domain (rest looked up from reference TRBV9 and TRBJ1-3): DSGVTQTPKHLITATGQRVTLRCSPRSGDLSVYWYQQSLDQGLQFLIQYYNGEERAKGNILERFSAQQFPDLHSELNLSSLELGDSALYFCASSATGALSGNTIYFGEGSWLTVV.

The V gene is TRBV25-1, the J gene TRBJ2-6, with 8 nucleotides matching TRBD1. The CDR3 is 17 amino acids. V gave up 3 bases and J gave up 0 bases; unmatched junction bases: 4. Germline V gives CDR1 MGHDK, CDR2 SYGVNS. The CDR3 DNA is TGTGCCAGCAGTGATGGGACAGGAATCTCTGGGGCCAACGTCCTGACTTTC. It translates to CASSDGTGISGANVLTF.

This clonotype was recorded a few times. The CDR3 protein is CASSFQGYSNEKLFF. CDR3 DNA: TGCGCCAGCAGCTTTCAGGGGTATTCTAATGAAAAACTGTTTTTT. The chain links TRBV5-1 to TRBJ1-4, with a tentative D call TRBD1 (6 bases). The CDR3 loop spans 15 amino acids. Germline CDR1 reads SGHRS; CDR2 reads YFSETQ. With 2 bases removed from V and 3 bases from J, the gap between germline ends came to 11 bases.

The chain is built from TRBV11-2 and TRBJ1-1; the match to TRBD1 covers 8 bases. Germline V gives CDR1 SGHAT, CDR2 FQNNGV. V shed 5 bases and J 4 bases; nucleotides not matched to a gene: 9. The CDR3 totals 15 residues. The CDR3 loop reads CASSMGTGRTTEAFF. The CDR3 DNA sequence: TGTGCCAGCAGCATGGGGACAGGACGTACCACTGAAGCTTTCTTT. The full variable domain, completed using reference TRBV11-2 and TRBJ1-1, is EAGVAQSPRYKIIEKRQSVAFWCNPISGHATLYWYQQILGQGPKLLIQFQNNGVVDDSQLPKDRFSAERLKGVDSTLKIQPAKLEDSAVYLCASSMGTGRTTEAFFGQGTRLTVV.

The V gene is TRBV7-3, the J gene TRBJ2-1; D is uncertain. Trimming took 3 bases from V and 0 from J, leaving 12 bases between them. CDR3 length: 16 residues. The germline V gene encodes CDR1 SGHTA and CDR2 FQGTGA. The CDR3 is CASSFSGPSSYNEQFF. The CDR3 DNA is TGTGCCAGCAGCTTTTCGGGCCCGAGCTCCTACAATGAGCAGTTCTTC. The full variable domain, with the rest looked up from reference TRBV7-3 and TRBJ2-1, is GAGVSQTPSNKVTEKGKYVELRCDPISGHTALYWYRQSLGQGPEFLIYFQGTGAADDSGLPNDRFFAVRPEGSVSTLKIQRTERGDSAVYLCASSFSGPSSYNEQFFGPGTRLTVL.

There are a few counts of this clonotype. The CDR3 sequence: CASSYHVPGQGDQPQHF. The CDR3 DNA sequence: TGTGCCAGCAGCTACCACGTCCCGGGACAGGGCGATCAGCCCCAGCATTTT. The chain links TRBV3-1 to TRBJ1-5, with 9 bases lining up with TRBD1. Germline trimming cut 5 bases from V and 5 bases from J; bases unmatched to any gene: 13. Germline V lookup: CDR1 LGHDT, CDR2 YNNKEL (reference sequence). The CDR3 is 17 amino acids.

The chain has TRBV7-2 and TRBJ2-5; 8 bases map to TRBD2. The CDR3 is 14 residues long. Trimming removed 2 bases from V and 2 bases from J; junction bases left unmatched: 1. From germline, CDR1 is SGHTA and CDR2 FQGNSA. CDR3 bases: TGTGCCAGCAGCTTATCTAGCGGGCAAGAGACCCAGTACTTC. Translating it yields CASSLSSGQETQYF. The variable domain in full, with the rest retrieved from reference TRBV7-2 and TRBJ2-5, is GAGVSQSPSNKVTEKGKDVELRCDPISGHTALYWYRQSLGQGLEFLIYFQGNSAPDKSGLPSDRFSAERTGGSVSTLTIQRTQQEDSAVYLCASSLSSGQETQYFGPGTRLLVL.

The CDR3 protein is CASMMGSNSGNTIYF. In DNA form, the CDR3 reads TGTGCCAGCATGATGGGGTCCAACTCTGGAAACACCATATATTTT. The rearrangement joins TRBV6-1 to TRBJ1-3; D unclear. CDR3 length: 15 residues. The V end was cut by 7 bases, the J end by 0 bases, with 13 bases between. Per the germline V gene, CDR1 is MNHNS and CDR2 is SASEGT.

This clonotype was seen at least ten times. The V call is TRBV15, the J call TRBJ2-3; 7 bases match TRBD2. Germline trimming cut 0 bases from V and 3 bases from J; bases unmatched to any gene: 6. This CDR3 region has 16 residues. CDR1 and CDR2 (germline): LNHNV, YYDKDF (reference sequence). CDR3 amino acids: CATSRDAAGVTDTQYF. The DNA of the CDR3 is TGTGCCACCAGCAGAGATGCGGCGGGAGTTACAGATACGCAGTATTTT.

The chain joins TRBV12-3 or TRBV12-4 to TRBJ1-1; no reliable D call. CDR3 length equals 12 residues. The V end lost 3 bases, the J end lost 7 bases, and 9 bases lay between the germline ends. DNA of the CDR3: TGTGCCAGCAGTTTTGCGGGTATTGAAGCTTTCTTT. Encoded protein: CASSFAGIEAFF.

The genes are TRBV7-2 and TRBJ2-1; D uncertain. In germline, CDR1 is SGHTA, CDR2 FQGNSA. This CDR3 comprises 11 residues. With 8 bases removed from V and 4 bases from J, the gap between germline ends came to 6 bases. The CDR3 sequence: CASAQYNEQFF. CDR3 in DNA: TGTGCCAGCGCTCAGTACAATGAGCAGTTCTTC.

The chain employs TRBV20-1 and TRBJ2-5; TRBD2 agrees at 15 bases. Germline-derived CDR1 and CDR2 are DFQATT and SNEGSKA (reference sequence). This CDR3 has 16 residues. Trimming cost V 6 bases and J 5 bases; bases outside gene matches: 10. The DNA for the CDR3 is TGCAGTGCGACCGGACTAGCGGGAGGGATGGGGGAGACCCAGTACTTC. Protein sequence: CSATGLAGGMGETQYF.

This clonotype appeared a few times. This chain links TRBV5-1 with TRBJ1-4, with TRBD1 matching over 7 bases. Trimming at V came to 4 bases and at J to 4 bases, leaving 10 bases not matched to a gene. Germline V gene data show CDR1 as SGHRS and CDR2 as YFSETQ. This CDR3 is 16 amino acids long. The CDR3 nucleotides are TGCGCCAGCAGCCCGGGCGTGGGACAGCTTAATGAAAAACTGTTTTTT. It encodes CASSPGVGQLNEKLFF.

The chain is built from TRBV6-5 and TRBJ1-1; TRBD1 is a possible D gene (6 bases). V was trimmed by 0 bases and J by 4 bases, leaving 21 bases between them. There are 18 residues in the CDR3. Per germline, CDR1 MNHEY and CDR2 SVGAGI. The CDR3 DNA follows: TGTGCCAGCAGTTACTCGAGTCTGAGAGGAAGGGGGGGCACTGAAGCTTTCTTT. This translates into CASSYSSLRGRGGTEAFF.

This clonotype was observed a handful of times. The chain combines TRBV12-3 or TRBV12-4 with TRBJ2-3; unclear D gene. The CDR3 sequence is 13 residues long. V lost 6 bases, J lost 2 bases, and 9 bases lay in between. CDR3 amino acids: CASRPDHTDTQYF. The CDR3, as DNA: TGTGCCAGCAGACCCGACCACACAGATACGCAGTATTTT.

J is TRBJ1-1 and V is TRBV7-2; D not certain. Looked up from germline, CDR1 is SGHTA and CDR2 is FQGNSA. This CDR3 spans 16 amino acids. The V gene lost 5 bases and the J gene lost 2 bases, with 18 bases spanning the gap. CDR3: CASSDPFPGSNTEAFF. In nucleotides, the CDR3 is TGTGCCAGCAGCGACCCGTTTCCGGGGTCTAACACTGAAGCTTTCTTT.

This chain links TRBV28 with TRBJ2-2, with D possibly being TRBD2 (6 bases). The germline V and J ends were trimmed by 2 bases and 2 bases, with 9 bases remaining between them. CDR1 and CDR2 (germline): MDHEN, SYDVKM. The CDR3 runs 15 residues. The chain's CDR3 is CASSLMRDNTGELFF. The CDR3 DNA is TGTGCCAGCAGTTTAATGCGGGATAACACCGGGGAGCTGTTTTTT.